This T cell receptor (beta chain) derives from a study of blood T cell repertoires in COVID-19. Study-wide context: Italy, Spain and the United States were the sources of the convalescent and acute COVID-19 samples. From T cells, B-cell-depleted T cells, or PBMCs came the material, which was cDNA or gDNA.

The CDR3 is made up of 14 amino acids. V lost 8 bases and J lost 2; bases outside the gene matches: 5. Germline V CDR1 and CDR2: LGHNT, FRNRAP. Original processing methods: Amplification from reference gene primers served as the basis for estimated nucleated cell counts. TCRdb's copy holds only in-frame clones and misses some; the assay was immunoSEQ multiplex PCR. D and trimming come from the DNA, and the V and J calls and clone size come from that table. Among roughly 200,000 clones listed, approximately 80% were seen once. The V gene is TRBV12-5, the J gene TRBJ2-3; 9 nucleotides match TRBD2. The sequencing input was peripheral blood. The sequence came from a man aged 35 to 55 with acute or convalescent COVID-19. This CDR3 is CASRLAGLTDTQYF. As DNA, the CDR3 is TGTGCTAGTAGGCTAGCGGGACTCACAGATACGCAGTATTTT.